This TCR beta chain was identified during a study of blood T cell repertoires in COVID-19. Sequencing was performed with immunoSEQ multiplex PCR; in TCRdb, only in-frame clones are kept and a portion is missing. The sample contains around 160,000 clones, 81% of which appear only once. The sample consisted of peripheral blood. This sequence originates from a human donor in a cohort sampled during active COVID-19.

CDR3 nucleotides: TGTGCCAGCAGTTACTCGGAGGGGAACACTGAAGCTTTCTTT. Protein: CASSYSEGNTEAFF. The rearrangement joins TRBV6-5 to TRBJ1-1; no clear D gene. CDR3 length equals 14 residues. With 0 bases removed from V and 1 base from J, the gap between germline ends came to 6 bases. Germline CDR1 is MNHEY and CDR2 is SVGAGI.